Following are 21 T cell receptor beta chains from one sample sequenced in a study of cytomegalovirus exposure and HLA in healthy donors. The primer mix had 60 Vbeta and 13 Jbeta primers. Using immunoSEQ multiplex PCR, the repertoire was profiled, and TCRdb retains in-frame clones only, with some absent. Of about 96,000 clones in the sample, around 85% were seen once. The sample taken for sequencing was PBMCs. These receptors were obtained from a man aged 25-40 years in good health and CMV-seronegative.

The chain employs TRBV28 and TRBJ1-1, with 7 positions matching TRBD1. CDR1 is MDHEN, CDR2 SYDVKM, per germline. This CDR3 is built from 14 residues. J gave up 1 base and V 10 bases, and 9 bases lay outside the gene matches. Here the CDR3 reads CATRTPGGNTEAFF. CDR3 sequence (DNA): TGTGCCACCCGAACCCCAGGGGGGAACACTGAAGCTTTCTTT. Combining the CDR3 with reference TRBV28 and TRBJ1-1 gives the whole variable domain DVKVTQSSRYLVKRTGEKVFLECVQDMDHENMFWYRQDPGLGLRLIYFSYDVKMKEKGDIPEGYSVSREKKERFSLILESASTNQTSMYLCATRTPGGNTEAFFGQGTRLTVV.

This chain joins TRBV29-1 and TRBJ1-2, with D maybe TRBD1 (5 bases). This CDR3 has 12 amino acids. V was trimmed by 8 bases and J by 1 base, leaving 11 bases between them. In germline, CDR1 is SQVTM, CDR2 ANQGSEA. CDR3 in amino acids: CSYRGGNYGYTF. As DNA, the CDR3 is TGCAGCTACCGGGGGGGTAACTATGGCTACACCTTC.

This chain connects TRBV10-3 to TRBJ2-1, with TRBD1 as a possible D gene (5 bases). Trimming removed 6 bases from V and 7 bases from J, with 10 bases in between. There are 12 residues in the CDR3. CDR1 and CDR2 (germline): ENHRY, SYGVKD. In DNA, the CDR3 is TGTGCCATCAGGGACACTGAGAATGAGCAGTTCTTC. Its translation is CAIRDTENEQFF.

About this clone: The sample contains more than one DNA sequence encoding this CDR3. The chain uses TRBV18 and TRBJ1-1; no clear D gene. Trimming took off 3 bases at V and 7 bases at J, with 9 bases between the two ends. Germline lookup yields CDR1 KGHSH and CDR2 LQKENI. The CDR3 runs 12 residues. The CDR3 loop reads CASSPRTGEAFF. The CDR3 DNA is TGTGCCAGCTCACCCCGTACTGGTGAAGCTTTCTTT.

The J gene is TRBJ1-1, the V gene TRBV5-8; D remains unclear. V lost 2 bases and J lost 4, with 12 bases in between. The CDR3 is 14 amino acids. Germline CDR1 and CDR2: SGHTS and YDEGEE. The CDR3 reads CASSLLAPSTEAFF. Written as DNA, the CDR3 is TGTGCCAGCAGCTTACTAGCCCCGAGCACTGAAGCTTTCTTT.

This chain's CDR3 is CASSLRGGKTGELFF. In nucleotides, the CDR3 is TGTGCCAGCAGTCTCAGGGGTGGGAAGACCGGGGAGCTGTTTTTT. V is TRBV27 and J is TRBJ2-2; D is perhaps TRBD1 (6 bases). The CDR3 consists of 15 residues. Trimming stripped 5 bases from V and 5 bases from J, with 15 bases between. Germline V CDR1 and CDR2: MNHEY, SMNVEV (reference sequence).

With regard to this clone: Relative to the germline gene, one junction end is altered; a read error may explain this. The J gene is TRBJ2-7, the V gene TRBV6-1, with a tentative D call TRBD1 (5 bases). Germline assignment: CDR1 MNHNS and CDR2 SASEGT. The CDR3 covers 14 residues. Here the CDR3 reads CASSEGWGRYGQYF. The DNA for the CDR3 is TGTGCCAGCAGTGAAGGCTGGGGCCGCTACGGGCAGTACTTC.

The chain combines TRBV18 with TRBJ2-7, with D perhaps matching TRBD1 (5 bases). This CDR3 region has 14 residues. Looked up from germline, CDR1 is KGHSH and CDR2 is LQKENI. Trimming shortened V by 4 bases and J by 3 bases, and 13 bases separated the two germline ends. CDR3 nucleotides: TGTGCCAGCTCACTAGAGACAGCGATCTACGAGCAGTACTTC. Translation: CASSLETAIYEQYF.

This sequence joins TRBV7-9 and TRBJ2-7; 7 bases are shared with TRBD1. Unmatched junction bases numbered 9, after V lost 8 bases and J lost 5 bases. CDR3 size: 13 residues. Germline V lookup: CDR1 SEHNR, CDR2 FQNEAQ (reference sequence). The CDR3 reads CASGSDRVDEQYF. The CDR3 coding sequence is TGTGCCAGCGGTTCCGACAGGGTGGACGAGCAGTACTTC.

CDR3 residues: CASSERLAGADTQYF. The CDR3 bases are TGTGCCAGCAGTGAACGTCTAGCGGGCGCAGATACGCAGTATTTT. This chain uses TRBV6-1 with TRBJ2-3; 8 nucleotides align to TRBD2. The J segment lost 4 bases and the V segment lost 2 bases, leaving 5 bases of the junction unmatched. Germline V gene data show CDR1 as MNHNS and CDR2 as SASEGT. CDR3 size: 15 residues.

This clone was counted between two and nine times. The chain couples TRBV7-3 to TRBJ1-1; 7 nucleotides agree with TRBD1. This CDR3 has 13 amino acids. Trimming at V came to 5 bases and at J to 3 bases, leaving 3 bases not matched to a gene. Germline-derived CDR1 and CDR2 are SGHTA and FQGTGA. In nucleotides, the CDR3 is TGTGCCAGCAGCACCCAGGGGGACACTGAAGCTTTCTTT. Translation gives CASSTQGDTEAFF. The variable domain in full, completed from reference TRBV7-3 and TRBJ1-1, reads GAGVSQTPSNKVTEKGKYVELRCDPISGHTALYWYRQSLGQGPEFLIYFQGTGAADDSGLPNDRFFAVRPEGSVSTLKIQRTERGDSAVYLCASSTQGDTEAFFGQGTRLTVV.

The chain combines TRBV7-6 with TRBJ2-5; no firm D call. The V end lost 6 bases, the J end lost 1 base, and 9 bases lay between the germline ends. The CDR3 totals 13 residues. CDR1 is SGHVS, CDR2 FNYEAQ, per germline. The CDR3 reads CASSREFQETQYF. CDR3 bases: TGTGCCAGCAGTCGAGAATTCCAAGAGACCCAGTACTTC.

The chain couples TRBV7-8 to TRBJ1-2; D not resolved. With 2 bases removed from V and 4 bases from J, the gap between germline ends came to 17 bases. The germline CDR1 and CDR2 sequences are SGHVS and FQNEAQ. The CDR3 sequence is 16 residues long. The CDR3 sequence is CASSLTQTGVGYGYTF. The CDR3, as DNA: TGTGCCAGCAGCTTAACCCAGACCGGAGTGGGCTATGGCTACACCTTC.

The V call is TRBV7-8, the J call TRBJ1-5; D gene unclear. The V end was cut by 2 bases, the J end by 6 bases, with 14 bases between. Germline V CDR1 and CDR2: SGHVS, FQNEAQ. The CDR3 is 15 amino acids. This CDR3 is CASSLSGSEGQPQHF. For the CDR3, the DNA is TGTGCCAGCAGCTTAAGTGGATCTGAGGGTCAGCCCCAGCATTTT.

The chain recombines TRBV27 with TRBJ1-4; the D gene is possibly TRBD1 (6 bases). CDR1 is MNHEY, CDR2 SMNVEV, per germline (reference sequence). This CDR3 has 19 residues. V was pared by 7 bases and J by 5 bases, with 29 bases between. The CDR3 nucleotides read TGTGCCAGCACCAGTTGGGGCCGGTTCGGACAGAAAGAAAATGAAAAACTGTTTTTT. It yields the protein CASTSWGRFGQKENEKLFF.

The chain uses TRBV28 and TRBJ1-6; a possible D gene is TRBD1 (6 bases). The germline gives CDR1 MDHEN, CDR2 SYDVKM. V lost 1 base, J lost 10 bases, and 11 bases lay in between. The CDR3 covers 14 residues. The CDR3 sequence: CASSLSGVGSPLHF. The CDR3 DNA reads TGTGCCAGCAGTTTATCAGGGGTTGGATCACCCCTCCACTTT. The variable domain in full, completed from reference TRBV28 and TRBJ1-6, reads DVKVTQSSRYLVKRTGEKVFLECVQDMDHENMFWYRQDPGLGLRLIYFSYDVKMKEKGDIPEGYSVSREKKERFSLILESASTNQTSMYLCASSLSGVGSPLHFGNGTRLTVT.

This chain links TRBV19 with TRBJ1-1; possible D gene TRBD1, 6 bases. V lost 6 bases and J lost 3, with 23 bases in between. The CDR3 spans 17 residues. Germline V gives CDR1 LNHDA, CDR2 SQIVND (reference sequence). In DNA, the CDR3 is TGTGCCAGTAGCCATACGCTCTGGGGCAGGGGAGACACTGAAGCTTTCTTT. Protein: CASSHTLWGRGDTEAFF.

In its sample, this clone was seen once. V is TRBV7-8 and J is TRBJ1-5, with D perhaps matching TRBD1 (5 bases). V shed 0 bases and J shed 11 bases, with 8 bases lying between them. Germline assignment: CDR1 SGHVS and CDR2 FQNEAQ. The CDR3 has 12 amino acids. CDR3 residues: CASSLAQGTQHF. The DNA of the CDR3 is TGTGCCAGCAGCTTAGCGCAGGGTACCCAGCATTTT. Variable domain in full (rest from reference TRBV7-8 and TRBJ1-5): GAGVSQSPRYKVAKRGQDVALRCDPISGHVSLFWYQQALGQGPEFLTYFQNEAQLDKSGLPSDRFFAERPEGSVSTLKIQRTQQEDSAVYLCASSLAQGTQHFGDGTRLSIL.

V gene TRBV12-5 combines with J gene TRBJ2-1; 7 bases agree with TRBD2. Trimming removed 5 bases from V and 11 bases from J; junction bases left unmatched: 9. Germline CDR1 is LGHNT and CDR2 is FRNRAP. The CDR3 consists of 13 residues. The DNA for the CDR3 is TGTGCTAGTGGTCTCAACCCGGGGGGTCAGCAGTTCTTC. It translates to CASGLNPGGQQFF.

The rearrangement joins TRBV7-9 to TRBJ2-1; 9 nucleotides align to TRBD1. Looked up from germline, CDR1 is SEHNR and CDR2 is FQNEAQ (reference sequence). V lost 4 bases, J lost 8 bases, and 6 bases stayed unmatched. The CDR3 extends over 14 amino acids. This CDR3 is CASSYGQGQDEQFF. CDR3 nucleotides: TGTGCCAGCAGCTACGGACAGGGGCAGGATGAGCAGTTCTTC.

V and J are TRBV25-1 and TRBJ2-2; 10 nucleotides agree with TRBD1. With V trimmed by 3 bases and J by 5 bases, 6 bases remained unmatched. CDR3 length equals 16 residues. Germline CDR1 MGHDK, CDR2 SYGVNS. CDR3 residues: CASSDPGTGETGELFF. The CDR3 DNA reads as TGTGCCAGCAGTGACCCCGGGACAGGGGAAACCGGGGAGCTGTTTTTT.